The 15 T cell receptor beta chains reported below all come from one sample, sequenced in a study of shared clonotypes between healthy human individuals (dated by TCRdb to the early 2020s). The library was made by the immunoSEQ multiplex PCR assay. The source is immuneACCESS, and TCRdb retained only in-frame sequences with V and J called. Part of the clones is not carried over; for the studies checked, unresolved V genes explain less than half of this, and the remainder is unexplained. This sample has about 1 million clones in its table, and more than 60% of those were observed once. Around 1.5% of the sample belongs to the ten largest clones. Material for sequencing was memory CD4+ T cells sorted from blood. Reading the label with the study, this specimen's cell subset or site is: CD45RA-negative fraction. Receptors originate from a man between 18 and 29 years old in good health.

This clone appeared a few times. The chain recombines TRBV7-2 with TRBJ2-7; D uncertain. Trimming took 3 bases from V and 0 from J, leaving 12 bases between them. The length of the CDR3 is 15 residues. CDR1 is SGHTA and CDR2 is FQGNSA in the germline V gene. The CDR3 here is CASSLSLSLSYEQYF. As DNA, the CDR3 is TGTGCCAGCAGCTTGTCTCTGAGTCTCTCCTACGAGCAGTACTTC.

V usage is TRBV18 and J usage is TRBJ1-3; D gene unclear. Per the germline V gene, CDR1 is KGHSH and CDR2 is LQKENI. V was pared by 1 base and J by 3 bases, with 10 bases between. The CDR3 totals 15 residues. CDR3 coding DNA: TGTGCCAGCTCACCACAGGGAGGGAATGGAAACACCATATATTTT. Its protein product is CASSPQGGNGNTIYF.

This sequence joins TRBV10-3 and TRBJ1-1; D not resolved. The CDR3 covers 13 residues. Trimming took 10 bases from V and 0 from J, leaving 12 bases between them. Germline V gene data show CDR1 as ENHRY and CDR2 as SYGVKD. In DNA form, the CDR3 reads TGTGCCACACTACACAGTTTGAACACTGAAGCTTTCTTT. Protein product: CATLHSLNTEAFF.

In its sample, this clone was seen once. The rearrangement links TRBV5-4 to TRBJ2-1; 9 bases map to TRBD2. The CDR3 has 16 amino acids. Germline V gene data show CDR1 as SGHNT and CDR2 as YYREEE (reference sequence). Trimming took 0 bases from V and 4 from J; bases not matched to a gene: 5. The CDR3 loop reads CASSLEVSGRYNEQFF. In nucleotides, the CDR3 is TGTGCCAGCAGCTTGGAGGTTAGCGGGAGATACAATGAGCAGTTCTTC.

The CDR3 loop is CAIGGWGNEQYF. The CDR3 region has the DNA TGTGCCATCGGTGGGTGGGGGAACGAGCAGTACTTC. The V call is TRBV10-3, the J call TRBJ2-7; possibly TRBD1 or TRBD2 for D (5 bases each). V was clipped by 8 bases and J by 5 bases, with 13 bases between them. This CDR3 contains 12 residues. Germline V lookup: CDR1 ENHRY, CDR2 SYGVKD.

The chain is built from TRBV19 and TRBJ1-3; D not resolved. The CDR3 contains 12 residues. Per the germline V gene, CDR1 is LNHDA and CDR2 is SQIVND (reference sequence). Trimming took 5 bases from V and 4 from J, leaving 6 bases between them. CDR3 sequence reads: CASSATGNTIYF. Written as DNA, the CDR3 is TGTGCCAGTAGTGCCACAGGAAACACCATATATTTT.

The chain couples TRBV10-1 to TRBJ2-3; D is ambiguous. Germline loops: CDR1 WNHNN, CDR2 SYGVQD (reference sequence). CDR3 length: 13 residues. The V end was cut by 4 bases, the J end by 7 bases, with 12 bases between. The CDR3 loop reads CASSGDLSNTQYF. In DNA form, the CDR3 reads TGCGCCAGCAGTGGAGACCTTTCAAATACGCAGTATTTT.

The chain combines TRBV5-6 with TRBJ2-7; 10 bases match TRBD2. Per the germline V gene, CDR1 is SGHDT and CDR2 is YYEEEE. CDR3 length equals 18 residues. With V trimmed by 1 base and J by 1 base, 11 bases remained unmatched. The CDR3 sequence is CASSLLALGTSASYEQYF. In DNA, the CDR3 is TGTGCCAGCAGCTTGTTGGCCTTAGGGACTAGCGCTTCCTACGAGCAGTACTTC.

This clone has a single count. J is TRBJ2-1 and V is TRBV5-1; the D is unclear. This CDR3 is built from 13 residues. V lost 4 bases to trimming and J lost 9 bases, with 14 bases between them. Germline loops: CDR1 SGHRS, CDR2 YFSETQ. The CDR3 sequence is CASSPGGGVEQFF. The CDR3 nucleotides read TGCGCCAGCAGCCCCGGCGGCGGCGTTGAGCAGTTCTTC.

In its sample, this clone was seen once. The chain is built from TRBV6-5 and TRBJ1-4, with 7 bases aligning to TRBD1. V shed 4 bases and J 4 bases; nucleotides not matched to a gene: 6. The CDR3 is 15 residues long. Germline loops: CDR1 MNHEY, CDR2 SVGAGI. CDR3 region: CASSSVTGINEKLFF. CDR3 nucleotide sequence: TGTGCCAGCAGTTCCGTGACAGGGATTAATGAAAAACTGTTTTTT.

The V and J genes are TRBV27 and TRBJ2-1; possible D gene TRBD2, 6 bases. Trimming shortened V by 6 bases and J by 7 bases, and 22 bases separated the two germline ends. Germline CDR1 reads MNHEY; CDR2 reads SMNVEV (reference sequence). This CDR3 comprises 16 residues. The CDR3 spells CASRGGLVFQTNEQFF. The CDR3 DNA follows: TGTGCCAGCAGGGGGGGACTGGTCTTTCAGACAAATGAGCAGTTCTTC.

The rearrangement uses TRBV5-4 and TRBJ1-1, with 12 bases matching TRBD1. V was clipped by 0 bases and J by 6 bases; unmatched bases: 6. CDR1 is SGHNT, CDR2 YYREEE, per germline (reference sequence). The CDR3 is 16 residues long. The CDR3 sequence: CASSLGGTGGIAEAFF. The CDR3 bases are TGTGCCAGCAGCTTGGGTGGGACAGGGGGCATTGCTGAAGCTTTCTTT.

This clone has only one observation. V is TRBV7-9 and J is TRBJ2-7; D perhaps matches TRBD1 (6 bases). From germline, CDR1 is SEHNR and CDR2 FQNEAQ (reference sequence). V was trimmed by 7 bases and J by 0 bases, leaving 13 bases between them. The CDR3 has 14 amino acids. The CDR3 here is CASTSQGSSYEQYF. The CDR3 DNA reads TGTGCCAGCACCTCACAGGGAAGCTCCTACGAGCAGTACTTC.

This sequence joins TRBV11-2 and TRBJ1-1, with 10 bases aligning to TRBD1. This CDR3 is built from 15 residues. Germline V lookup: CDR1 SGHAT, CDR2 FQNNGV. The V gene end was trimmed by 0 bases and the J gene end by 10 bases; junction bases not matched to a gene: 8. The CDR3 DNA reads TGTGCCAGCAGCTTAGAAGGGGGGACAGGGGTAAGAGCTTTCTTT. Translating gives CASSLEGGTGVRAFF.

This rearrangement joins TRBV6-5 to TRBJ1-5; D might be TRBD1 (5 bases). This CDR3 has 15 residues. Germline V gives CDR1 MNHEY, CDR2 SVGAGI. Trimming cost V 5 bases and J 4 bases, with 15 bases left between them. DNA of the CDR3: TGTGCCAGCAGTCTCGGACAAGGCCTTAATCAGCCCCAGCATTTT. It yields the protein CASSLGQGLNQPQHF.